This TCR beta chain was identified during a study of lymphopenia after photon versus proton radiotherapy. Study-wide results and limits: Oligoclonal CD8+ Temra expansion after nadir drove photon patients' diversity drop.

Measured with immunoSEQ multiplex PCR; TCRdb has only the in-frame clones, and not every one. This repertoire shows roughly 53,000 clones, around 83% found once; its top ten account for roughly 27%. V dropped 3 bases and J dropped 4 bases, with 12 bases sitting between them. The CDR3 extends over 14 amino acids. Germline CDR1 and CDR2: SGHTA and FQGNSA. On this clone itself: What it binds is unknown.

The specimen was peripheral blood, collected from a patient treated with photon-based radiotherapy. The V and J genes are TRBV7-2 and TRBJ1-2, with D tentatively TRBD1 (6 bases). This clonotype originated in a man aged 45 to 65 with gastric cancer. This chain's CDR3 is CASSFAGAGYGYTF. The CDR3 DNA is TGTGCCAGCAGCTTTGCGGGGGCCGGCTATGGCTACACCTTC.